This T cell receptor (beta chain) was identified in a study of blood T cell repertoires in COVID-19. Turning to the study itself: Sites in the United States, Italy and Spain provided acute and convalescent COVID-19 samples.

Trimming removed 3 bases at V and 3 bases at J, with 11 bases between. CDR1 and CDR2 from the germline V gene are SGDLS and YYNGEE. The CDR3 spans 14 residues. This clone was recorded once. Clones were read by immunoSEQ multiplex PCR, and TCRdb kept only the in-frame ones, dropping some. The sample gives nearly 350,000 clones, 90% to 95% of which show up once; less than 3.5% is in the top ten. The source material was peripheral blood. The V and J genes are TRBV9 and TRBJ2-3, with unresolved D. The receptor's source is a woman aged 18-29 years who had recovered from COVID-19. The CDR3: CASSARLGTDTQYF. CDR3 in DNA: TGTGCCAGCAGCGCGCGCCTCGGTACAGATACGCAGTATTTT.